This TCR beta chain appears in the sequencing data of a study of control samples from healthy donors and cancer patients (dated by TCRdb to 2020 to 2022). The library was built by means of the immunoSEQ multiplex PCR assay. Held by TCRdb, this immuneACCESS table contains in-frame sequences only and omits some clones. Under half of the omission traces to an unresolved V gene where checked; the cause of the rest is unknown. The sample table contains 100,000 to 150,000 clones; only one count was recorded for roughly 84% of them. Around 1.8% of the sample rests with the top ten. This clone was recorded a few times. The antigen it recognizes is unknown. It has no much larger one-base neighbor in the sample; base qualities were not kept. Taken from the germline V gene, the CDR1 and CDR2 loops are SQVTM and ANQGSEA. Reading from cysteine to phenylalanine, the CDR3 counts 14 amino acids. Of all the DNA, just the CDR3 is kept, 42 bases in frame from base 1. V ends up 2 bases short and J 6 bases short, with an unmatched junction base count of 6.

Sequences were obtained from blood. This clonotype was obtained from a man younger than 35 in good health. Recombination linked TRBV29-1 to TRBJ2-1; TRBD2 aligns with 8 central bases. The nucleotide sequence reads as follows: TGCAGCGTTGAATTCGGGAGCGGGAGCAATGAGCAGTTCTTC. This sequence encodes CSVEFGSGSNEQFF.